The T cell receptor (beta chain) described here comes from a study of CD8+CD57+ T cells in acquired aplastic anemia. The wider study: Mean DNA quantity obtained from sorted CD4+ and CD8+ cells was 2.5 to 4 ug. Overall study findings and caveats: Patients did not significantly differ from controls in CD8+ Simpson's diversity. The study identified 25 to 30 CD8+ CDR3 sequences shared by patients and controls.

Genomic DNA was employed as the template in profiling TCR beta VDJ and CDR3. TCRdb redid the calling of the reads with MiXCR, one entry per CDR3 protein. The sample includes roughly 420,000 distinct CDR3 sequences, 65% to 75% seen only once; the top ten take under 4.5%. As concerns this clonotype: Its antigen remains unidentified.

Trimming pared 0 bases from V and 10 bases from J, leaving 14 bases between. Germline lookup yields CDR1 SQVTM and CDR2 ANQGSEA. The CDR3 extends over 13 amino acids. This TCR came from a human donor in good health, serving as a control. The rearrangement joins TRBV29-1 to TRBJ2-3; perhaps TRBD2 as D (5 bases). The sequenced material came from sorted CD4+, CD8+, or CD8+CD57+ T cells (not recorded which) from PBMCs. CDR3 DNA: TGCAGCGTTGAAGATCGTCGGGGTTTCGCGCAGTATTTT. It codes for CSVEDRRGFAQYF.